The entry below gives a single T cell receptor beta chain sequence along with its context. This sample was taken from a study of blood T cell repertoires in COVID-19. Under the authors' procedure: From reference gene primer amplification, estimates of nucleated cell counts were derived. Some clones are missing from TCRdb's copy, which holds only in-frame ones; the method was immunoSEQ multiplex PCR. V and J calls and clone size follow that table, whereas D and trimming were derived from the DNA. The data show about 86,000 clones, 70% to 85% seen once. The CDR3 has 14 amino acids. V gave up 4 bases and J gave up 3 bases; unmatched junction bases: 5. The germline CDR1 and CDR2 sequences are MNHEY and SVGAGI.

The V and J genes are TRBV6-5 and TRBJ2-7, with 8 bases lining up with TRBD1. This sequence was found in a man aged 70 or older with acute or convalescent COVID-19. The sample was peripheral blood. The CDR3 coding sequence is TGTGCCAGCAGTTCAGGGGGCGTGGGCTACGAGCAGTACGTC. Its translation: CASSSGGVGYEQYV.